A selection of T cell receptor beta chains follows, all from one sample in a study of technical replicates of blood from a few donors. The assay was immunoSEQ multiplex PCR, and TCRdb's table has in-frame clones only and misses some. Here the sample spans almost 65,000 clones, approximately 86% being singletons. The sequenced sample was PBMCs. Source of these receptors: a human donor in good health. Some clones in this sample may be carry-over from other donors' samples. Both conserved end residues are part of each CDR3. D genes are given only for firm matches. Clone size is not always given. Where it is, it says once, few, many or a class for expanded clones.

v_call: TRBV4-3; d_call: -; j_call: TRBJ1-4; clone_size: once; cdr3_nt: TGCGCCAGCAGCCAAGAGGTCGCGGGAGGTAATGAAAAACTGTTTTTT; cdr3_aa: CASSQEVAGGNEKLFF
v_call: TRBV7-2; d_call: TRBD2; j_call: TRBJ2-7; clone_size: -; cdr3_nt: TGTGCCAGCAGCTTAGAAGTCCTAGCGGGGGGCTCGCAGCAGTACTTC; cdr3_aa: CASSLEVLAGGSQQYF
v_call: TRBV6-1; d_call: TRBD1; j_call: TRBJ1-1; clone_size: -; cdr3_nt: TGTGCCAGCAGTGGTTGGACAGGGCGGCCGTTAGCTTTCTTT; cdr3_aa: CASSGWTGRPLAFF
v_call: TRBV4-2; d_call: -; j_call: TRBJ1-5; clone_size: -; cdr3_nt: TGTGCCAGCAGCCAAGGGGGCGGACAGCCCCAGCATTTT; cdr3_aa: CASSQGGGQPQHF
v_call: TRBV6-5; d_call: -; j_call: TRBJ1-1; clone_size: few; cdr3_nt: TGTGCCAGCAGAATGGAGTTTGGAATGAACACTGAAGCTTTCTTT; cdr3_aa: CASRMEFGMNTEAFF
v_call: TRBV5-8; d_call: TRBD2; j_call: TRBJ2-2; clone_size: -; cdr3_nt: TGTGCCAGCAGCTTGGGCGGGAGTGCGTCGGCCGGGGAGCTGTTTTTT; cdr3_aa: CASSLGGSASAGELFF
v_call: TRBV2; d_call: TRBD2; j_call: TRBJ2-7; clone_size: -; cdr3_nt: TGTGCCAGCAGTGAAACCCTAGCGGGGGCCTACGAGCAGTACTTC; cdr3_aa: CASSETLAGAYEQYF
v_call: TRBV6-6; d_call: TRBD2; j_call: TRBJ2-7; clone_size: -; cdr3_nt: TGTGCCAGCAGCATTCTACGGGAGGGCGAACAGTACTTC; cdr3_aa: CASSILREGEQYF
v_call: TRBV18; d_call: -; j_call: TRBJ1-3; clone_size: -; cdr3_nt: TGTGCCAGCTCACCAGGGCGCGGAAACACCATATATTTT; cdr3_aa: CASSPGRGNTIYF
v_call: TRBV11-3; d_call: -; j_call: TRBJ2-7; clone_size: -; cdr3_nt: TGTGCCAGCAGCTTAGATGGGGGAGGTTCCTACGAGCAGTACTTC; cdr3_aa: CASSLDGGGSYEQYF
v_call: TRBV4-3; d_call: -; j_call: TRBJ2-1; clone_size: once; cdr3_nt: TGCGCCAGCAGCCAAGATATCGCAGGGTCCTACAATGAGCAGTTCTTC; cdr3_aa: CASSQDIAGSYNEQFF
v_call: TRBV7-9; d_call: -; j_call: TRBJ1-6; clone_size: -; cdr3_nt: TGTGCCAGCAGCCAAAAGCTAGCTTCACCCCTCCACTTT; cdr3_aa: CASSQKLASPLHF
v_call: TRBV4-3; d_call: -; j_call: TRBJ1-5; clone_size: -; cdr3_nt: TGCGCCAGCAGCCAAGATAGGAGGGGAAATCAGCCCCAGCATTTT; cdr3_aa: CASSQDRRGNQPQHF
v_call: TRBV5-6; d_call: TRBD1; j_call: TRBJ1-2; clone_size: -; cdr3_nt: TGTGCCAGCATCGCCGACAGGGCCCACTATGGCTACACCTTC; cdr3_aa: CASIADRAHYGYTF
v_call: TRBV5-1; d_call: TRBD2; j_call: TRBJ2-2; clone_size: -; cdr3_nt: TGCGCCAGCAGCTTGATGCCTAGCGGGACTACTACCGGGGAGCTGTTTTTT; cdr3_aa: CASSLMPSGTTTGELFF
v_call: TRBV6-6; d_call: -; j_call: TRBJ1-2; clone_size: -; cdr3_nt: TGTGCCAGCAGCTTAAACTATGGCTACACCTTC; cdr3_aa: CASSLNYGYTF
v_call: TRBV11-1; d_call: TRBD2; j_call: TRBJ2-2; clone_size: -; cdr3_nt: TGTGCCAGCAGCCCGGGACTAGCGTTCGGGGAGCTGTTTTTT; cdr3_aa: CASSPGLAFGELFF